This T cell receptor (beta chain) is from a study of cytomegalovirus exposure and HLA in healthy donors. V was trimmed by 5 bases and J by 10 bases, leaving 14 bases between them. The CDR3 has 12 residues. Germline values: CDR1 SGHDN, CDR2 FVKESK. Repertoires were generated with immunoSEQ multiplex PCR, while TCRdb's copy carries only in-frame clones and drops some. The data show over 150,000 clones, with around 88% seen just once and about a fifth held by the top ten. This clone was recorded a few times. This TCR derives from a young man in good health and CMV-seropositive. The rearrangement uses TRBV14 and TRBJ2-5; possibly TRBD2 for D (5 bases). The specimen was PBMCs. The CDR3 nucleotides read TGTGCCAGCAGCACGAGTCTAGGAGGCCAGTACTTC. The encoded protein is CASSTSLGGQYF. The full variable domain, completed using reference TRBV14 and TRBJ2-5, is EAGVTQFPSHSVIEKGQTVTLRCDPISGHDNLYWYRRVMGKEIKFLLHFVKESKQDESGMPNNRFLAERTGGTYSTLKVQPAELEDSGVYFCASSTSLGGQYFGPGTRLLVL.